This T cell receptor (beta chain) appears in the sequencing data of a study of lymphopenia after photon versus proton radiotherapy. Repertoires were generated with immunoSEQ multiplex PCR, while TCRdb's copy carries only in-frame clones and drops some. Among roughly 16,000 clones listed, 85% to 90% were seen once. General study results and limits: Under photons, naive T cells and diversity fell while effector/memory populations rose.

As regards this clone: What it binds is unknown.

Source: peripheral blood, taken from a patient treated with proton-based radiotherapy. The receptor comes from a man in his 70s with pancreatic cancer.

This chain's CDR3 is CASSLTAEVRVSYEQYF. The CDR3 coding sequence is TGTGCCAGCAGTTTAACCGCTGAAGTCCGAGTAAGCTACGAGCAGTACTTC. J is TRBJ2-7 and V is TRBV27; D gene unclear. CDR1 MNHEY and CDR2 SMNVEV come from the germline V gene (reference sequence). The CDR3 is made up of 17 amino acids. V was clipped by 2 bases and J by 3 bases, with 20 bases between them.